Listed below are T cell receptor beta chains from one sample, sequenced in a study of blood T cell repertoires in COVID-19. Sequencing used immunoSEQ multiplex PCR; TCRdb keeps in-frame clones, though not all of them. Here the sample spans 120,000 or so clones, 88% being singletons. The sequenced material came from peripheral blood. The receptors were sampled from a human donor in a cohort sampled during active COVID-19. Each CDR3 is given with its conserved first and last residue. The order of the fields is clone size, V gene, J gene, D gene, CDR3 protein, CDR3 DNA. D genes are given only for firm matches. Clone size is not always given. Where it is, it says once, few, many or a class for expanded clones.

clone size: .; V gene: TRBV7-7; J gene: TRBJ2-3; D gene: .; CDR3 protein: CASSLLPLRGDENTDTQYF; CDR3 DNA: TGTGCTAGCAGCTTACTCCCCCTTCGCGGGGATGAGAACACAGATACGCAGTATTTT
clone size: .; V gene: TRBV7-8; J gene: TRBJ1-5; D gene: .; CDR3 protein: CASSLGSGPGNQPQHF; CDR3 DNA: TGTGCCAGCAGCTTAGGGTCTGGGCCTGGCAATCAGCCCCAGCATTTT
clone size: once; V gene: TRBV3-1/TRBV3-2; J gene: TRBJ1-1; D gene: .; CDR3 protein: CASSPLQGPFEAFF; CDR3 DNA: TGTGCCAGCAGCCCCTTGCAGGGGCCCTTTGAAGCTTTCTTT
clone size: .; V gene: TRBV6-5; J gene: TRBJ2-7; D gene: .; CDR3 protein: CASSSTGTPFGEQYF; CDR3 DNA: TGTGCCAGCAGTTCCACCGGGACACCCTTTGGGGAGCAGTACTTC
clone size: once; V gene: TRBV7-8; J gene: TRBJ2-3; D gene: TRBD2; CDR3 protein: CASSLGGSTQYF; CDR3 DNA: TGTGCCAGCAGCTTAGGCGGGAGTACGCAGTATTTT
clone size: .; V gene: TRBV4-1; J gene: TRBJ2-3; D gene: .; CDR3 protein: CASSQDPRSPSTDTQYF; CDR3 DNA: TGCGCCAGCAGCCAAGATCCGAGATCCCCTAGCACAGATACGCAGTATTTT
clone size: .; V gene: TRBV9; J gene: TRBJ1-1; D gene: .; CDR3 protein: CASSVNQGYTEAFF; CDR3 DNA: TGTGCCAGCAGCGTAAATCAGGGTTACACTGAAGCTTTCTTT
clone size: .; V gene: TRBV6-5; J gene: TRBJ1-2; D gene: .; CDR3 protein: CASSSGGTNYGYTF; CDR3 DNA: TGTGCCAGCAGTTCGGGCGGGACTAACTATGGCTACACCTTC
clone size: .; V gene: TRBV29-1; J gene: TRBJ1-2; D gene: .; CDR3 protein: CSVRRDLGGYTF; CDR3 DNA: TGCAGCGTCAGGAGGGATTTGGGGGGCTACACCTTC
clone size: .; V gene: TRBV2; J gene: TRBJ1-1; D gene: .; CDR3 protein: CASNLLTGNTEAFF; CDR3 DNA: TGTGCCAGCAATTTACTTACAGGGAACACTGAAGCTTTCTTT
clone size: .; V gene: TRBV5-4; J gene: TRBJ2-7; D gene: .; CDR3 protein: CASSLKGGGRSEQYF; CDR3 DNA: TGTGCCAGCAGCCTAAAGGGGGGGGGCCGCTCCGAGCAGTACTTC
clone size: .; V gene: TRBV7-8; J gene: TRBJ1-2; D gene: TRBD1; CDR3 protein: CASSPQGGTSSGGYTF; CDR3 DNA: TGTGCCAGCAGCCCTCAGGGGGGAACGTCGTCGGGTGGCTACACCTTC
clone size: .; V gene: TRBV6-6; J gene: TRBJ2-7; D gene: TRBD2; CDR3 protein: CASSRLAGAYEQYF; CDR3 DNA: TGTGCCAGCAGTCGCCTAGCGGGAGCTTACGAGCAGTACTTC
clone size: .; V gene: TRBV2; J gene: TRBJ2-2; D gene: .; CDR3 protein: CASSENYSGELFF; CDR3 DNA: TGTGCCAGCAGTGAAAACTATTCCGGGGAGCTGTTTTTT
clone size: once; V gene: TRBV29-1; J gene: TRBJ2-7; D gene: .; CDR3 protein: CSVEVVDSLEQYF; CDR3 DNA: TGCAGCGTTGAAGTCGTAGACAGCCTCGAGCAGTACTTC
clone size: few; V gene: TRBV3-1/TRBV3-2; J gene: TRBJ2-7; D gene: TRBD1; CDR3 protein: CASSPLHRGVDEQYF; CDR3 DNA: TGTGCCAGCAGCCCCCTTCACAGGGGGGTCGACGAGCAGTACTTC
clone size: .; V gene: TRBV11-2; J gene: TRBJ2-5; D gene: TRBD1; CDR3 protein: CASSLSTGGGAETQYF; CDR3 DNA: TGTGCCAGCAGCTTATCGACAGGGGGAGGAGCAGAGACCCAGTACTTC
clone size: .; V gene: TRBV7-9; J gene: TRBJ2-7; D gene: .; CDR3 protein: CASSSETVYEQYF; CDR3 DNA: TGTGCCAGCAGCTCAGAGACAGTCTACGAGCAGTACTTC
clone size: .; V gene: TRBV18; J gene: TRBJ2-1; D gene: .; CDR3 protein: CASSQPEGAILYNEQFF; CDR3 DNA: TGTGCCAGCTCACAGCCCGAAGGGGCTATTTTATACAATGAGCAGTTCTTC
clone size: .; V gene: TRBV5-1; J gene: TRBJ2-1; D gene: TRBD1; CDR3 protein: CASSLSSGGPNEQFF; CDR3 DNA: TGCGCCAGCAGCTTGTCTTCAGGGGGACCCAATGAGCAGTTCTTC
clone size: few; V gene: TRBV2; J gene: TRBJ2-7; D gene: .; CDR3 protein: CASSGGLLTTYEQYF; CDR3 DNA: TGTGCCAGCAGTGGAGGGCTCTTAACCACCTACGAGCAGTACTTC
clone size: .; V gene: TRBV3-1/TRBV3-2; J gene: TRBJ1-5; D gene: .; CDR3 protein: CASSQGFTDQPQHF; CDR3 DNA: TGTGCCAGCAGCCAAGGGTTCACGGATCAGCCCCAGCATTTT
clone size: .; V gene: TRBV6-4; J gene: TRBJ2-3; D gene: TRBD2; CDR3 protein: CASSVAGGTDTQYF; CDR3 DNA: TGTGCCAGCAGTGTAGCGGGAGGTACAGATACGCAGTATTTT
clone size: .; V gene: TRBV4-1; J gene: TRBJ2-7; D gene: .; CDR3 protein: CASSQRRGGGSTSYEQYF; CDR3 DNA: TGCGCCAGCAGCCAAAGACGGGGAGGGGGGAGCACCTCCTACGAGCAGTACTTC
clone size: .; V gene: TRBV5-1; J gene: TRBJ2-7; D gene: TRBD1; CDR3 protein: CASSPGQSYEQYF; CDR3 DNA: TGCGCCAGCAGCCCGGGACAGTCCTACGAGCAGTACTTC
clone size: once; V gene: TRBV19; J gene: TRBJ2-1; D gene: TRBD1; CDR3 protein: CASSPRDRAGDEQFF; CDR3 DNA: TGTGCCAGTAGTCCCCGGGACAGGGCCGGCGATGAGCAGTTCTTC
clone size: .; V gene: TRBV5-6; J gene: TRBJ1-2; D gene: TRBD1; CDR3 protein: CASSPGQGHYGYTF; CDR3 DNA: TGTGCCAGCAGCCCGGGACAGGGACACTATGGCTACACCTTC
clone size: .; V gene: TRBV7-7; J gene: TRBJ2-5; D gene: .; CDR3 protein: CASSLSLGAAQETQYF; CDR3 DNA: TGTGCTAGCAGCTTATCACTGGGGGCAGCCCAAGAGACCCAGTACTTC
clone size: once; V gene: TRBV6-5; J gene: TRBJ1-5; D gene: .; CDR3 protein: CASSTGYQPQHF; CDR3 DNA: TGTGCCAGCAGTACGGGGTATCAGCCCCAGCATTTT
clone size: .; V gene: TRBV3-1/TRBV3-2; J gene: TRBJ2-3; D gene: .; CDR3 protein: CASSQEAGPYF; CDR3 DNA: TGTGCCAGCAGCCAAGAAGCGGGTCCGTATTTT
clone size: .; V gene: TRBV10-2; J gene: TRBJ2-1; D gene: TRBD2; CDR3 protein: CASRPSLAGLGNEQFF; CDR3 DNA: TGCGCCAGCAGACCATCACTAGCGGGCCTTGGGAATGAGCAGTTCTTC
clone size: once; V gene: TRBV6-5; J gene: TRBJ2-7; D gene: TRBD2; CDR3 protein: CASSYAGVPYEQYF; CDR3 DNA: TGTGCCAGCAGTTACGCGGGGGTACCCTACGAGCAGTACTTC
clone size: .; V gene: TRBV5-1; J gene: TRBJ2-2; D gene: TRBD2; CDR3 protein: CASSSPSGRAIINTGELFF; CDR3 DNA: TGCGCCAGCAGCTCCCCTAGCGGGAGGGCCATAATCAACACCGGGGAGCTGTTTTTT
clone size: .; V gene: TRBV28; J gene: TRBJ1-6; D gene: TRBD1; CDR3 protein: CASSFLGGNNSPLHF; CDR3 DNA: TGTGCCAGCAGTTTTTTAGGGGGCAATAATTCACCCCTCCACTTT
clone size: .; V gene: TRBV7-6; J gene: TRBJ1-3; D gene: .; CDR3 protein: CASDSTTVSAIRDTIYF; CDR3 DNA: TGTGCCAGCGATTCTACTACGGTTTCGGCAATCAGGGACACCATATATTTT
clone size: .; V gene: TRBV19; J gene: TRBJ1-2; D gene: TRBD1; CDR3 protein: CASTRTGPYGYTF; CDR3 DNA: TGTGCCAGTACCAGGACAGGGCCCTATGGCTACACCTTC
clone size: once; V gene: TRBV7-2; J gene: TRBJ2-1; D gene: TRBD2; CDR3 protein: CASSLETSGGPSSYNEQFF; CDR3 DNA: TGTGCCAGCAGCTTAGAAACTAGCGGGGGGCCCAGCTCCTACAATGAGCAGTTCTTC
clone size: .; V gene: TRBV4-1; J gene: TRBJ2-7; D gene: TRBD1; CDR3 protein: CASRDRAGEQYF; CDR3 DNA: TGCGCCAGCAGAGACAGGGCTGGCGAGCAGTACTTC
clone size: .; V gene: TRBV29-1; J gene: TRBJ1-1; D gene: .; CDR3 protein: CSVAGIIQGEAFF; CDR3 DNA: TGCAGCGTCGCAGGGATAATCCAGGGTGAAGCTTTCTTT
clone size: .; V gene: TRBV13; J gene: TRBJ2-7; D gene: .; CDR3 protein: CASSLRRGNSYEQYF; CDR3 DNA: TGTGCCAGCAGCCTCCGACGGGGAAACTCCTACGAGCAGTACTTC
clone size: .; V gene: TRBV27; J gene: TRBJ2-1; D gene: .; CDR3 protein: CASSLWQASDEQFF; CDR3 DNA: TGTGCCAGCAGTTTATGGCAGGCTTCCGATGAGCAGTTCTTC
clone size: once; V gene: TRBV4-2; J gene: TRBJ2-3; D gene: TRBD2; CDR3 protein: CASSQQGLLAGAGDTQYF; CDR3 DNA: TGTGCCAGCAGCCAGCAAGGTCTACTAGCGGGAGCTGGAGATACGCAGTATTTT
clone size: once; V gene: TRBV3-1/TRBV3-2; J gene: TRBJ1-2; D gene: .; CDR3 protein: CASSQEGGGLAGYTF; CDR3 DNA: TGTGCCAGCAGCCAAGAGGGGGGTGGGCTTGCCGGCTACACCTTC
clone size: .; V gene: TRBV7-6; J gene: TRBJ2-2; D gene: TRBD2; CDR3 protein: CASSLERGVTGELFF; CDR3 DNA: TGTGCCAGCAGCTTGGAGCGGGGTGTCACCGGGGAGCTGTTTTTT
clone size: once; V gene: TRBV27; J gene: TRBJ1-6; D gene: TRBD1; CDR3 protein: CASSLTGVSPLHF; CDR3 DNA: TGTGCCAGCAGTTTGACAGGGGTCTCACCCCTCCACTTT
clone size: .; V gene: TRBV7-8; J gene: TRBJ1-6; D gene: .; CDR3 protein: CASSFRARSLHF; CDR3 DNA: TGTGCCAGCAGCTTCAGGGCCCGATCCCTCCACTTT
clone size: .; V gene: TRBV28; J gene: TRBJ2-2; D gene: .; CDR3 protein: CASTTRREGAGELFF; CDR3 DNA: TGTGCCAGCACCACGCGCAGGGAGGGGGCCGGGGAGCTGTTTTTT
clone size: .; V gene: TRBV9; J gene: TRBJ2-1; D gene: .; CDR3 protein: CASSVAVAGFRNEQFF; CDR3 DNA: TGTGCCAGCAGCGTAGCTGTTGCGGGGTTTCGTAATGAGCAGTTCTTC
clone size: .; V gene: TRBV7-8; J gene: TRBJ1-2; D gene: TRBD1; CDR3 protein: CASSSTGTGGSGYTF; CDR3 DNA: TGTGCCAGCAGCTCGACCGGGACAGGGGGCTCTGGCTACACCTTC
clone size: .; V gene: TRBV19; J gene: TRBJ1-2; D gene: TRBD1; CDR3 protein: CASSTGQGNSYGYTF; CDR3 DNA: TGTGCCAGTAGTACCGGACAGGGTAATTCCTATGGCTACACCTTC
clone size: .; V gene: TRBV28; J gene: TRBJ2-1; D gene: .; CDR3 protein: CASSSFQGGNEQFF; CDR3 DNA: TGTGCCAGCAGTTCCTTTCAAGGGGGCAATGAGCAGTTCTTC